Sequencing of this T cell receptor (beta chain) was carried out in a study of T cells in Graves' hyperthyroidism and ophthalmopathy. Thyroid ultrasound, orbital computed tomography, clinical symptoms, and serum thyroxine and TRAb underpinned diagnoses. Overall study results and limits: The model's output predicted ophthalmopathy at a median of approximately 6.5 months prior to onset. Among clonotypes expanded in thyroid above 0.001, most were also found in blood.

The CDR3 is 13 residues long. Looked up from germline, CDR1 is SGHVS and CDR2 is FQNEAQ. Trimming pared 4 bases from V and 13 bases from J, leaving 20 bases between. This clonotype was counted a few times. Its target is not known. Authors of the study amplified TCR beta CDR3 regions from RNA transcripts. First-round RT-PCR with HTBI primers amplified the TCR CDR3 region. TCRdb re-called the multiplex PCR reads with MiXCR, one entry per CDR3 protein. The profile shows roughly 560,000 distinct CDR3 sequences, approximately 14% of them singletons. The clonotype was recovered from a woman aged 40 to 50 with Graves' ophthalmopathy. The gene calls are TRBV7-8 and TRBJ2-7; the D gene is possibly TRBD2 (6 bases). What was sequenced was blood. The CDR3 DNA reads TGTGCCAGCAGCTACACACCTACGGGGGTGACTTACTTC. Translation: CASSYTPTGVTYF. The variable domain in full, with the rest retrieved from reference TRBV7-8 and TRBJ2-7, is GAGVSQSPRYKVAKRGQDVALRCDPISGHVSLFWYQQALGQGPEFLTYFQNEAQLDKSGLPSDRFFAERPEGSVSTLKIQRTQQEDSAVYLCASSYTPTGVTYFGPGTRLTVT.